This note documents a single T cell receptor beta chain sequence. Antigen specificity is unknown. The study ran its PCR with 60 Vbeta and 13 Jbeta primers. Here immunoSEQ multiplex PCR was the method, and the copy in TCRdb shows in-frame clones only, minus some. The table lists tens of thousands of clones. This specimen comes from a study of cytomegalovirus exposure and HLA in healthy donors. The study, taken as a whole, reports: 150 to 200 TCR beta chains were listed as cytomegalovirus-associated.

When sampled, the donors appeared nominally healthy, though they likely had unrecorded immune exposures. Trimming stripped 3 bases from V and 2 bases from J, with 11 bases between. The CDR3 extends over 15 amino acids. Germline V lookup: CDR1 LNHDA, CDR2 SQIVND (reference sequence). Material for sequencing was PBMCs. This sequence joins TRBV19 and TRBJ1-5; maybe TRBD1 (6 bases). The clonotype originates from a woman aged 18-29 years in good health and CMV-seronegative. CDR3 sequence reads: CASSMIRTGNQPQHF. The CDR3 coding sequence is TGTGCCAGTAGTATGATCCGGACAGGCAATCAGCCCCAGCATTTT.